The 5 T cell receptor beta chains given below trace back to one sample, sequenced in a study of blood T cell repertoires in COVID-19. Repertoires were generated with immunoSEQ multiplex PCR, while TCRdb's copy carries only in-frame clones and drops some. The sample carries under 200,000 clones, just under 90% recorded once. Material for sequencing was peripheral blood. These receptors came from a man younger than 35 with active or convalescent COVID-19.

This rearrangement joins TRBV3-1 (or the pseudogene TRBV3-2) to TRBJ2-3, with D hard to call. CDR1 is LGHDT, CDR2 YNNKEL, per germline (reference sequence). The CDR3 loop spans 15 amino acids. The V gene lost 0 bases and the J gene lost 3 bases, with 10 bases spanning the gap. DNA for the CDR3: TGTGCCAGCAGCCAAGATGGAGCTACGACAGATACGCAGTATTTT. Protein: CASSQDGATTDTQYF.

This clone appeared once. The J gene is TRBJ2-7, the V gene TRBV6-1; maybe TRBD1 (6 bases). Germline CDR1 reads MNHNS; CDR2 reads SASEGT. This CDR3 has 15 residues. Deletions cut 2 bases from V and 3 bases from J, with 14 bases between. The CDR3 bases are TGTGCCAGCAGTGAACAGGGGACACCGCTCTACGAGCAGTACGTC. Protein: CASSEQGTPLYEQYV.

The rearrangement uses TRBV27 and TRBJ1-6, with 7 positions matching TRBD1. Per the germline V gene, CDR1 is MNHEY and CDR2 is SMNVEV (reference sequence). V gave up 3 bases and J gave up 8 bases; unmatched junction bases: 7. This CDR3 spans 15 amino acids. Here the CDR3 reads CASSFQGQAYSPLHF. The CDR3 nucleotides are TGTGCCAGCAGTTTCCAAGGACAGGCGTATTCACCCCTCCACTTT.

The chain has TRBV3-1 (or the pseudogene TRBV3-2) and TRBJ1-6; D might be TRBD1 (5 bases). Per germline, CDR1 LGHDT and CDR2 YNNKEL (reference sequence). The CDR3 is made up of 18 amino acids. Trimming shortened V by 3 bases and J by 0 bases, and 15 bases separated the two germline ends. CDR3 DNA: TGTGCCAGCAGCCAGGGGATCAGGGTCTCCTCCTATAATTCACCCCTCCACTTT. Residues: CASSQGIRVSSYNSPLHF.

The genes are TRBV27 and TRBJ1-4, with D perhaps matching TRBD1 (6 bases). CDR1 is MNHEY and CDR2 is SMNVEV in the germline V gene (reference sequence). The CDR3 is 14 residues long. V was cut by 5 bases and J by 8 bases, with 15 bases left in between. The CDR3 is CASSHTGQEEKLFF. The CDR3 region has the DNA TGTGCCAGCAGTCACACAGGGCAAGAAGAAAAACTGTTTTTT.